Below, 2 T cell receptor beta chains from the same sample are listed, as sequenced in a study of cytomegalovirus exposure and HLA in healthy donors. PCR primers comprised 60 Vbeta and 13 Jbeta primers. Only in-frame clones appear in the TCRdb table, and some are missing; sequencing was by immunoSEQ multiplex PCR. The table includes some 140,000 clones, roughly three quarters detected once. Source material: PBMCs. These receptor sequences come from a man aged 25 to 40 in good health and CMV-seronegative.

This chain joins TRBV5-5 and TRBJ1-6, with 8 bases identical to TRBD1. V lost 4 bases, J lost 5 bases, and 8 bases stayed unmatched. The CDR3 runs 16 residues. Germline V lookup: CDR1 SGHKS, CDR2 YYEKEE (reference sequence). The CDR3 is CASSAETGDDNSPLHF. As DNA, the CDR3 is TGTGCCAGCAGCGCGGAGACAGGGGACGATAATTCACCCCTCCACTTT. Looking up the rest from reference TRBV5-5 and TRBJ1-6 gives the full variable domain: DAGVTQSPTHLIKTRGQQVTLRCSPISGHKSVSWYQQVLGQGPQFIFQYYEKEERGRGNFPDRFSARQFPNYSSELNVNALLLGDSALYLCASSAETGDDNSPLHFGNGTRLTVT.

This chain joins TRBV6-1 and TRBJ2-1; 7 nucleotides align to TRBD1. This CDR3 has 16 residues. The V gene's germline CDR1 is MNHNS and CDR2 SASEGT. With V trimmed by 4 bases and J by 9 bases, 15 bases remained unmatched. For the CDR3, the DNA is TGTGCCAGCAGTGGAACACAGGGGCAAGGGCAATTTGAGCAGTTCTTC. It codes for CASSGTQGQGQFEQFF.